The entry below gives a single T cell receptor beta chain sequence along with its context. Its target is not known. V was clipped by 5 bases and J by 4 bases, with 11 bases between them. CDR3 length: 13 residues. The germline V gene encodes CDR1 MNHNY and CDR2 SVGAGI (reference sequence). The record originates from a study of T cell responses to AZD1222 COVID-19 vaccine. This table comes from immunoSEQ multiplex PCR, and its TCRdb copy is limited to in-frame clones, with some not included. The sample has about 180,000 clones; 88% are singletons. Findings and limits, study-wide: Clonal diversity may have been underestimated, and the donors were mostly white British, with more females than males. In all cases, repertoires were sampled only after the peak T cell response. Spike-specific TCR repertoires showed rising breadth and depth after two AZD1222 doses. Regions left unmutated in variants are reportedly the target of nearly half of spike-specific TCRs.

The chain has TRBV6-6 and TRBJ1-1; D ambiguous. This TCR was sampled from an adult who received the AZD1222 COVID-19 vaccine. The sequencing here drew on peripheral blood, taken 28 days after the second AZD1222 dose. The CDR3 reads CASSREPGTEAFF. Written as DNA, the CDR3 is TGTGCCAGCAGTCGGGAACCGGGCACTGAAGCTTTCTTT.